The 29 T cell receptor beta chains below all came from one sample that was sequenced in a study of cytotoxic CD8 clonotypes in ibrutinib-treated CLL. Assay: immunoSEQ multiplex PCR; the TCRdb copy retains only in-frame clones and omits some. Of about 40,000 clones listed, approximately 70% are singletons. This material consisted of PBMCs, taken at disease progression, from a patient treated with ibrutinib. The source is a human donor with chronic lymphocytic leukemia.

In DNA, the CDR3 is TGTGCCAGCAGCCAACTAGCGGGTCTTTCCTACGAGCAGTACTTC. Its translation is CASSQLAGLSYEQYF. J is TRBJ2-7 and V is TRBV7-6; TRBD2 matches 9 bases. V shed 5 bases and J 1 base; nucleotides not matched to a gene: 6. The CDR3 extends over 15 amino acids. Per the germline V gene, CDR1 is SGHVS and CDR2 is FNYEAQ. The complete variable domain, with remaining parts taken from reference TRBV7-6 and TRBJ2-7, reads GAGVSQSPRYKVTKRGQDVALRCDPISGHVSLYWYRQALGQGPEFLTYFNYEAQQDKSGLPNDRFSAERPEGSISTLTIQRTEQRDSAMYRCASSQLAGLSYEQYFGPGTRLTVT.

This clone has more than one count but fewer than ten. This chain links TRBV7-6 with TRBJ1-6; 8 positions match TRBD1. The ends lost 1 base at V and 9 bases at J; junction bases unmatched: 5. The CDR3 totals 15 residues. CDR1 is SGHVS, CDR2 FNYEAQ, per germline. CDR3 sequence reads: CASSLEAGGTSPLHF. Written as DNA, the CDR3 is TGTGCCAGCAGCTTAGAGGCAGGGGGCACTTCACCCCTCCACTTT.

This clone was seen just once. The V and J genes are TRBV28 and TRBJ2-3; D might be TRBD1 (6 bases). CDR1 is MDHEN, CDR2 SYDVKM, per germline. With 7 bases removed from V and 2 bases from J, the gap between germline ends came to 16 bases. The CDR3 runs 15 residues. This chain's CDR3 is CASIRQARYTDTQYF. The CDR3 DNA reads TGTGCCAGCATCCGACAGGCCAGGTACACAGATACGCAGTATTTT.

The V gene is TRBV7-3, the J gene TRBJ2-3; D is unclear. Trimming removed 8 bases at V and 3 bases at J, with 9 bases between. Germline loops: CDR1 SGHTA, CDR2 FQGTGA. There are 12 residues in the CDR3. The CDR3 protein is CASWRQTDTQYF. Here the CDR3 DNA reads TGTGCCAGCTGGCGTCAGACAGATACGCAGTATTTT.

For the CDR3, the DNA is TGTGCCAGCAGTCCAAGGGACGGCTATGGCTACACCTTC. This translates into CASSPRDGYGYTF. The V call is TRBV6-6, the J call TRBJ1-2; TRBD1 is a possible D gene (5 bases). The CDR3 contains 13 residues. Germline V gene lookup returns CDR1 MNHNY and CDR2 SVGAGI (reference sequence). V lost 5 bases and J lost 4, with 11 bases in between.

J is TRBJ1-3 and V is TRBV18, with D uncertain. Trimming shortened V by 3 bases and J by 0 bases, and 15 bases separated the two germline ends. CDR3 length: 17 amino acids. Germline CDR1 is KGHSH and CDR2 is LQKENI. The CDR3 region has the DNA TGTGCCAGCTCACCCGAACCCGGACGGCTCTCTGGAAACACCATATATTTT. Amino acid sequence: CASSPEPGRLSGNTIYF.

V gene TRBV4-1 combines with J gene TRBJ1-1; D is ambiguous. The CDR3 runs 18 residues. Trimming pared 0 bases from V and 0 bases from J, leaving 17 bases between. Germline V gene sequence: CDR1 MGHRA, CDR2 YSYEKL. The CDR3 here is CASSQDSLTEQMNTEAFF. The CDR3 DNA follows: TGCGCCAGCAGCCAAGACTCTCTGACGGAACAGATGAACACTGAAGCTTTCTTT.

This chain uses TRBV10-3 with TRBJ2-2; D is unresolved. CDR1 ENHRY and CDR2 SYGVKD come from the germline V gene. CDR3 length: 15 residues. With 0 bases removed from V and 4 bases from J, the gap between germline ends came to 9 bases. The CDR3 bases are TGTGCCATCAGTGAGTCTTTTGGAAGCACCGGGGAGCTGTTTTTT. Its protein is CAISESFGSTGELFF.

The rearrangement uses TRBV6-5 and TRBJ2-5; D tentatively reads TRBD1 or TRBD2 (6 bases each). Trimming removed 4 bases from V and 1 base from J, with 13 bases in between. The length of the CDR3 is 15 residues. From germline, CDR1 is MNHEY and CDR2 SVGAGI. In DNA, the CDR3 is TGTGCCAGCAGTTTAGGGGGGACAACCCAAGAGACCCAGTACTTC. Its translation is CASSLGGTTQETQYF.

The chain links TRBV7-9 to TRBJ2-7; weak D call: TRBD2 (5 bases). CDR3 size: 12 residues. Germline CDR1 is SEHNR and CDR2 is FQNEAQ (reference sequence). The V end was cut by 1 base, the J end by 5 bases, with 6 bases between. The CDR3 is CASSLVGDEQYF. In DNA form, the CDR3 reads TGTGCCAGCAGCTTAGTCGGGGACGAGCAGTACTTC.

V and J are TRBV10-3 and TRBJ2-7, with D possibly being TRBD1 (6 bases). Germline lookup yields CDR1 ENHRY and CDR2 SYGVKD. The CDR3 runs 12 residues. V was cut by 6 bases and J by 5 bases, with 11 bases left in between. This CDR3 reads CAIRRGNDEQYF. CDR3 in DNA: TGTGCCATCAGGAGGGGGAACGACGAGCAGTACTTC.

The chain carries TRBV13 and TRBJ1-6; possibly TRBD1 for D (5 bases). CDR3 length: 14 amino acids. Trimming removed 0 bases at V and 7 bases at J, with 7 bases between. In germline, CDR1 is PRHDT, CDR2 FYEKMQ (reference sequence). This chain's CDR3 is CASSLGGENSPLHF. CDR3 nucleotide sequence: TGTGCCAGCAGCTTAGGGGGGGAAAATTCACCCCTCCACTTT.

The V call is TRBV5-6, the J call TRBJ1-6; the D is unclear. Deletions cut 4 bases from V and 9 bases from J, with 14 bases between. CDR3 length: 14 residues. Germline CDR1 SGHDT, CDR2 YYEEEE. The CDR3: CASSTGRKGSPLHF. The CDR3 region has the DNA TGTGCCAGCAGCACCGGGAGGAAGGGTTCACCCCTCCACTTT.

This chain joins TRBV5-1 and TRBJ1-5; 8 nucleotides agree with TRBD1. V lost 3 bases to trimming and J lost 4 bases; unmatched junction nucleotides: 3. The CDR3 has 14 amino acids. Per the germline V gene, CDR1 is SGHRS and CDR2 is YFSETQ. CDR3 region: CASSSGQENQPQHF. The CDR3 bases are TGCGCCAGCAGCTCGGGACAGGAAAATCAGCCCCAGCATTTT.

Note on this clone: Since a far larger clone is one base different, this is likely a read error. Other DNA variants within this sample encode the same CDR3. The J gene is TRBJ2-5, the V gene TRBV5-1; 7 positions agree with TRBD2. CDR3 size: 14 residues. Germline CDR1 is SGHRS and CDR2 is YFSETQ. J lost 1 base, V lost 0 bases, and 0 bases had no gene match. The CDR3 reads CASSLGGGQETQYF. The CDR3 DNA reads TGCGCCAGCAGCTTGGGCGGGGGCCAAGAGACCCAGTACTTC.

The V gene is TRBV7-8, the J gene TRBJ1-2; D remains unclear. Trimming cost V 1 base and J 3 bases, with 9 bases left between them. Per the germline V gene, CDR1 is SGHVS and CDR2 is FQNEAQ. This CDR3 spans 14 amino acids. CDR3 sequence: CASSLVSGDYGYTF. CDR3 DNA: TGTGCCAGCAGCTTAGTGTCAGGAGACTATGGCTACACCTTC.

The V gene is TRBV7-9, the J gene TRBJ2-7; D may be TRBD1 (6 bases). There are 13 residues in the CDR3. Germline lookup yields CDR1 SEHNR and CDR2 FQNEAQ (reference sequence). V gave up 8 bases and J gave up 3 bases, with 14 bases separating them. In DNA form, the CDR3 reads TGTGCCAGCCAGGACAGAGCGAACTACGAGCAGTACTTC. This encodes CASQDRANYEQYF.

The V and J genes are TRBV6-1 and TRBJ2-1; 12 nucleotides agree with TRBD2. Per germline, CDR1 MNHNS and CDR2 SASEGT. Trimming at V came to 5 bases and at J to 6 bases, leaving 5 bases not matched to a gene. This CDR3 comprises 15 residues. The chain's CDR3 is CASSQTSGRTNEQFF. In DNA form, the CDR3 reads TGTGCCAGCAGTCAAACTAGCGGGAGGACCAATGAGCAGTTCTTC.

About this clone: At one end, the junction sequence differs from germline, possibly due to a read error. The V call is TRBV7-7, the J call TRBJ2-1; D not resolved. The CDR3 contains 15 residues. The V gene's germline CDR1 is SSHAT and CDR2 FNYEAQ (reference sequence). CDR3 in DNA: TGTGCTAGCAGCCCGACCCCGAACTCCTACAATGAGCAGTTCTTC. This translates into CASSPTPNSYNEQFF. The full variable domain, in which reference TRBV7-7 and TRBJ2-1 provide the parts outside the CDR3, is GAGVSQSPRYKVTKRGQDVTLRCDPISSHATLYWYQQALGQGPEFLTYFNYEAQPDKSGLPSDRFSAERPEGSISTLTIQRTEQRDSAMYRCASSPTPNSYNEQFFGPGTRLTVL.

This clone has more than one count but fewer than ten. The V call is TRBV19, the J call TRBJ2-7; possible D gene TRBD2, 5 bases. V was clipped by 9 bases and J by 2 bases, with 14 bases between them. CDR1 and CDR2 (germline): LNHDA, SQIVND (reference sequence). The length of the CDR3 is 13 residues. The CDR3 nucleotides are TGTGCCAGCCGGGATACCCCAACCTACGAGCAGTACTTC. As protein: CASRDTPTYEQYF. Drawing the rest from reference TRBV19 and TRBJ2-7, the complete variable domain is DGGITQSPKYLFRKEGQNVTLSCEQNLNHDAMYWYRQDPGQGLRLIYYSQIVNDFQKGDIAEGYSVSREKKESFPLTVTSAQKNPTAFYLCASRDTPTYEQYFGPGTRLTVT.

This sequence joins TRBV21-1 and TRBJ2-3; no check of the table's D call, TRBD2, against the DNA was made. TRBV21-1 represents a pseudogene. The CDR3 length is 15 residues. The CDR3 loop is CASTRRELASDTQYF. CDR3 bases: TGTGCCAGCACCAGAAGGGAGTTAGCGTCAGATACGCAGTATTTT.

This clone was detected a few times. The gene calls are TRBV6-4 and TRBJ2-1, with a tentative D call TRBD2 (5 bases). Trimming cost V 0 bases and J 8 bases, with 8 bases left between them. The CDR3 spans 13 residues. In germline, CDR1 is MRHNA, CDR2 SNTAGT. CDR3 in amino acids: CASSDSSEDEQFF. The CDR3 DNA sequence: TGTGCCAGCAGTGACTCTAGCGAGGATGAGCAGTTCTTC.

This clone has a handful of counts. V gene TRBV2 combines with J gene TRBJ2-7, with a possible D match to TRBD2 (6 bases). CDR1 and CDR2 (germline): SNHLY, FYNNEI. The CDR3 contains 13 residues. Trimming pared 6 bases from V and 5 bases from J, leaving 14 bases between. The CDR3 DNA follows: TGTGCCAGCAGGGAGGGTATGGAGCACGAGCAGTACTTC. It yields the protein CASREGMEHEQYF. The whole variable domain, remainder taken from reference TRBV2 and TRBJ2-7, is EPEVTQTPSHQVTQMGQEVILRCVPISNHLYFYWYRQILGQKVEFLVSFYNNEISEKSEIFDDQFSVERPDGSNFTLKIRSTKLEDSAMYFCASREGMEHEQYFGPGTRLTVT.

The V and J genes are TRBV15 and TRBJ2-5; D possibly matches TRBD1 or TRBD2 (6 bases each). CDR1 LNHNV and CDR2 YYDKDF come from the germline V gene (reference sequence). V shed 4 bases and J shed 5 bases, with 14 bases lying between them. This CDR3 contains 14 residues. CDR3 DNA: TGTGCCACCAGCACGGTGGGGGGCGGGGAGACCCAGTACTTC. Translation gives CATSTVGGGETQYF.

This clone was found a few times. The chain links TRBV5-1 to TRBJ2-5, with unresolved D. Germline CDR1 reads SGHRS; CDR2 reads YFSETQ. The CDR3 is 12 residues long. Trimming removed 6 bases from V and 5 bases from J, with 11 bases in between. The CDR3 DNA is TGCGCCAGCATGGGGATCGGGGAGACCCAGTACTTC. Its protein product is CASMGIGETQYF.

This sequence joins TRBV4-1 and TRBJ2-7; TRBD1 is a possible D gene (5 bases). CDR1 and CDR2 (germline): MGHRA, YSYEKL. The CDR3 extends over 11 amino acids. V lost 5 bases and J 6 bases, leaving 8 bases between the germline ends. The CDR3 nucleotides read TGCGCCAGCAGCACTGGGGCCGAGCAGTACTTC. This sequence encodes CASSTGAEQYF.

The chain carries TRBV4-2 and TRBJ1-5; D uncertain. The germline V gene has CDR1 LGHNA and CDR2 YNFKEQ. This CDR3 spans 17 amino acids. The ends were cut back, 0 bases at V and 0 bases at J, with 12 bases in the middle. The CDR3 region is CASSQEVAGHSNQPQHF. The CDR3, as DNA: TGTGCCAGCAGCCAAGAAGTCGCCGGCCATAGCAATCAGCCCCAGCATTTT.

The V and J genes are TRBV9 and TRBJ2-1, with 8 bases aligning to TRBD2. V trimming: 0 bases; J trimming: 8 bases; junction bases outside the gene matches: 10. This CDR3 spans 16 amino acids. Germline V gives CDR1 SGDLS, CDR2 YYNGEE. The CDR3 spells CASSVDEAGGSYEQFF. The CDR3 DNA reads as TGTGCCAGCAGCGTAGATGAGGCGGGGGGTTCCTATGAGCAGTTCTTC.

V and J are TRBV7-3 and TRBJ1-6, with unresolved D. Germline loops: CDR1 SGHTA, CDR2 FQGTGA. V lost 1 base and J lost 1, with 8 bases in between. The CDR3 length is 16 residues. For the CDR3, the DNA is TGTGCCAGCAGCTTAAGGGAGAGGTCCTATAATTCACCCCTCCACTTT. Its translation: CASSLRERSYNSPLHF.